The 15 T cell receptor beta chains in this list originate from one sample, sequenced in a study of blood T cells in healthy people across ages. For the second PCR, which ran for roughly 6 to 12 cycles, a sample-barcoded 5' primer and a J-beta primer mix were used. TCRdb reprocessed the 5' RACE reads with MiXCR, giving one entry per CDR3 protein. The sample has roughly 2 million distinct CDR3 sequences, 40% to 55% seen once; the top ten hold about 2.1%. The sample comprised blood. The receptors here all came from a woman in her thirties or forties in good health.

In its sample, this clonotype was seen a few times. The rearrangement uses TRBV20-1 and TRBJ2-4; 8 bases are shared with TRBD1. V trimming: 1 base; J trimming: 1 base; junction bases outside the gene matches: 15. The CDR3 has 19 amino acids. Germline assignment: CDR1 DFQATT and CDR2 SNEGSKA (reference sequence). The CDR3 loop is CSARGASRDRYFAKNIQYF. CDR3 bases: TGCAGTGCTAGAGGGGCGTCCCGGGACAGGTACTTTGCCAAAAACATTCAGTACTTC.

This sequence joins TRBV20-1 and TRBJ1-2; no clear D. The length of the CDR3 is 12 residues. Trimming stripped 2 bases from V and 10 bases from J, with 14 bases between. In germline, CDR1 is DFQATT, CDR2 SNEGSKA (reference sequence). This CDR3 is CSARTPEGPYTF. The CDR3, as DNA: TGCAGTGCTAGAACCCCGGAGGGCCCCTACACCTTC.

A note on this clonotype: One end of the junction does not line up with germline, which may come from a read error. CDR3 bases: TGTGCCAGTAGCTTAGTTCAGGACAGGGAAACTTACTCTGGGGCCAACGTCCTGACTTTC. Residues: CASSLVQDRETYSGANVLTF. This sequence joins TRBV11-2 and TRBJ2-6; 8 nucleotides line up with TRBD1. There are 20 residues in the CDR3. The germline CDR1 and CDR2 sequences are SGHAT and FQNNGV.

The V and J genes are TRBV4-2 and TRBJ1-2; D perhaps matches TRBD1 (6 bases). CDR1 is LGHNA, CDR2 YNFKEQ, per germline. This CDR3 is built from 16 residues. V lost 0 bases, J lost 4 bases, and 15 bases lay in between. The CDR3 reads CASSQETGALGYGYTF. CDR3 DNA: TGTGCCAGCAGCCAAGAGACGGGGGCTCTTGGCTATGGCTACACCTTC.

This clonotype was recorded a few times. This chain links TRBV20-1 with TRBJ2-3; D uncertain. V lost 7 bases to trimming and J lost 1 base, with 9 bases between them. The CDR3 is made up of 12 amino acids. Per the germline V gene, CDR1 is DFQATT and CDR2 is SNEGSKA (reference sequence). The chain's CDR3 is CSVFPGTDTQYF. The CDR3 bases are TGCAGTGTTTTCCCGGGCACAGATACGCAGTATTTT.

This sequence joins TRBV4-1 and TRBJ1-2; 11 bases map to TRBD1. This CDR3 spans 16 amino acids. V shed 4 bases and J 6 bases; nucleotides not matched to a gene: 10. The germline CDR1 and CDR2 sequences are MGHRA and YSYEKL. The CDR3 region has the DNA TGCGCCAGCAGCCCTAGGACAGGGGGCGAATGGGATGGCTACACCTTC. This translates into CASSPRTGGEWDGYTF.

This clonotype was observed a handful of times. The chain combines TRBV4-3 with TRBJ1-4; tentatively, D is TRBD1 (5 bases). The CDR3 length is 15 residues. Germline CDR1 and CDR2: LGHNA and YSLEER. V was clipped by 0 bases and J by 7 bases, with 12 bases between them. CDR3 sequence (DNA): TGCGCCAGCAGCCAAGATACGCAGGGTGGTGAAAAACTGTTTTTT. Translating it yields CASSQDTQGGEKLFF.

V and J are TRBV29-1 and TRBJ1-1; D not certain. CDR3 length: 12 residues. Germline V gene sequence: CDR1 SQVTM, CDR2 ANQGSEA. V lost 6 bases and J 0 bases, leaving 8 bases between the germline ends. In DNA form, the CDR3 reads TGCAGCGTCGGATGGATGAACACTGAAGCTTTCTTT. Translated: CSVGWMNTEAFF.

The rearrangement links TRBV2 to TRBJ2-3; D unclear. V gave up 3 bases and J gave up 4 bases, with 5 bases separating them. The germline V gene encodes CDR1 SNHLY and CDR2 FYNNEI. CDR3 length equals 12 residues. CDR3 in amino acids: CASSEVPDTQYF. The CDR3 DNA reads as TGTGCCAGCAGTGAGGTACCAGATACGCAGTATTTT.

This clonotype was observed a few times. This chain links TRBV7-9 with TRBJ2-7; D remains unclear. Germline-derived CDR1 and CDR2 are SEHNR and FQNEAQ (reference sequence). Trimming removed 5 bases at V and 3 bases at J, with 11 bases between. This CDR3 is built from 13 residues. CDR3 sequence (DNA): TGTGCCAGCAGCCCAGGACCCTACTACGAGCAGTACTTC. The encoded protein is CASSPGPYYEQYF.

The table lists this clonotype with a few counts. Written as DNA, the CDR3 is TGTGCCAGCAGCGCGATCTACTACGAGCAGTACTTC. As protein: CASSAIYYEQYF. The V call is TRBV2, the J call TRBJ2-7; D gene unclear. Trimming left V 6 bases short and J 3 bases short, with 9 bases between. This CDR3 has 12 amino acids. CDR1 and CDR2 from the germline V gene are SNHLY and FYNNEI.

The chain joins TRBV7-2 to TRBJ2-3; unclear D gene. Trimming took off 1 base at V and 4 bases at J, with 6 bases between the two ends. In germline, CDR1 is SGHTA, CDR2 FQGNSA. The CDR3 extends over 13 amino acids. The DNA of the CDR3 is TGTGCCAGCAGCTTAGTGTACGCAGATACGCAGTATTTT. It codes for CASSLVYADTQYF.

This clonotype was detected a few times. The chain joins TRBV24-1 to TRBJ2-1; 7 positions match TRBD1. The CDR3 is 16 residues long. Germline values: CDR1 KGHDR, CDR2 SFDVKD. The V and J ends lost 2 bases and 6 bases, in that order; junction bases with no gene match: 9. CDR3 protein: CATSDSADRWGNEQFF. CDR3 nucleotide sequence: TGTGCCACCAGTGATTCCGCGGACAGGTGGGGCAATGAGCAGTTCTTC.

The chain couples TRBV6-6 to TRBJ1-2; D is unresolved. The CDR3 contains 14 residues. The germline V gene has CDR1 MNHNY and CDR2 SVGAGI (reference sequence). The V and J ends lost 7 bases and 4 bases respectively, with 16 bases between them. CDR3 nucleotide sequence: TGTGCCAGCACCTACGGGGAGGGCTTCTATGGCTACACCTTC. Its protein is CASTYGEGFYGYTF.

The chain couples TRBV20-1 to TRBJ2-7; the D gene is possibly TRBD2 (5 bases). The CDR3 is made up of 15 amino acids. Trimming pared 6 bases from V and 10 bases from J, leaving 28 bases between. CDR1 is DFQATT, CDR2 SNEGSKA, per germline (reference sequence). In nucleotides, the CDR3 is TGCAGTGCACAAAGAGGGTCGGACGCCAAGGCTACCCAGTACTTC. Residues: CSAQRGSDAKATQYF.